The 10 T cell receptor beta chains listed next were all sequenced from one sample in a study of cytomegalovirus exposure and HLA in healthy donors (dated 2017 in TCRdb). Library preparation used the immunoSEQ multiplex PCR assay. For the multiplex PCR, a mixture combining 60 forward primers for TCR Vbeta segments and 13 reverse primers for TCR Jbeta segments was used. Entries here come from immuneACCESS through TCRdb and include only in-frame sequences with V and J called. Some clones fail to appear in such tables; in the studies checked, an unresolved V gene covers under half of the shortfall, and the cause of the remainder is unknown. Counted in this sample were about 130,000 clones; 80% of them appeared once. The top ten clones comprise 5.3% of the sample. The specimen was PBMCs. These receptors all come from a man aged 30-40 years in good health and CMV-seronegative.

The chain employs TRBV2 and TRBJ2-3; 7 bases fit TRBD1. CDR1 SNHLY and CDR2 FYNNEI come from the germline V gene. The CDR3 is 14 residues long. The V and J ends lost 4 bases and 2 bases, in that order; junction bases with no gene match: 3. Here the CDR3 reads CASSGTGHTDTQYF. The CDR3 DNA reads as TGTGCCAGCAGTGGGACAGGTCACACAGATACGCAGTATTTT.

The chain combines TRBV4-3 with TRBJ1-2, with 7 bases that match TRBD1. The CDR3 runs to 14 residues. Germline V lookup: CDR1 LGHNA, CDR2 YSLEER. The V segment lost 3 bases and the J segment 7 bases; nucleotides outside the gene matches: 8. The CDR3 reads CASSHATGDIGYTF. CDR3 sequence (DNA): TGCGCCAGCAGCCATGCAACAGGGGACATTGGCTACACCTTC.

The V call is TRBV10-2, the J call TRBJ2-1; 9 bases line up with TRBD2. CDR3 size: 15 residues. The germline CDR1 and CDR2 sequences are WSHSY and SAAADI. With V trimmed by 3 bases and J by 7 bases, 7 bases remained unmatched. The CDR3 loop is CASSDIAGAGNEQFF. The CDR3 bases are TGCGCCAGCAGTGACATAGCGGGGGCGGGGAATGAGCAGTTCTTC.

The rearrangement links TRBV6-1 to TRBJ2-5, with a weak D call TRBD2 (6 bases). The CDR3 is 15 amino acids. The germline V and J ends were trimmed by 6 bases and 1 base, with 15 bases remaining between them. The germline gives CDR1 MNHNS, CDR2 SASEGT. CDR3 residues: CASSRGNPSQETQYF. The CDR3 DNA follows: TGTGCCAGCAGCCGGGGGAATCCGTCCCAAGAGACCCAGTACTTC.

V usage is TRBV7-8 and J usage is TRBJ1-2, with TRBD1 identical over 9 bases. J was trimmed by 5 bases and V by 5 bases; bases with no gene match: 3. The CDR3 totals 13 residues. Per germline, CDR1 SGHVS and CDR2 FQNEAQ. This CDR3 reads CASSADRGYGYTF. CDR3 sequence (DNA): TGTGCCAGCAGCGCGGACAGGGGATATGGCTACACCTTC.

The DNA for the CDR3 is TGTGCCAGCCTCAGGGGGAGCACAGATACGCAGTATTTT. This encodes CASLRGSTDTQYF. The chain carries TRBV2 and TRBJ2-3, with 7 nucleotides matching TRBD1. The trim removed 8 bases at V and 0 bases at J, leaving 2 bases unmatched. CDR1 SNHLY and CDR2 FYNNEI come from the germline V gene. The CDR3 spans 13 residues.

The chain couples TRBV2 to TRBJ2-2, with a weak D call TRBD1 (5 bases). Between the trimmed V and J ends, which lost 3 bases and 9 bases, there was a span of 8 bases. The CDR3 totals 12 residues. The germline CDR1 and CDR2 sequences are SNHLY and FYNNEI. In DNA form, the CDR3 reads TGTGCCAGCAGTGAGAGACAGTGGGAGCTGTTTTTT. Its protein is CASSERQWELFF.

The rearrangement joins TRBV7-9 to TRBJ2-1; TRBD2 aligns across 8 bases. The CDR3 covers 14 residues. V gave up 5 bases and J gave up 3 bases; unmatched junction bases: 3. In germline, CDR1 is SEHNR, CDR2 FQNEAQ (reference sequence). The CDR3 protein is CASSPSGGYNEQFF. As DNA, the CDR3 is TGTGCCAGCAGCCCCAGCGGGGGCTACAATGAGCAGTTCTTC.

The genes are TRBV9 and TRBJ2-3, with 7 bases that match TRBD1. V lost 4 bases to trimming and J lost 5 bases; unmatched junction nucleotides: 7. The CDR3 spans 14 residues. Germline CDR1 SGDLS, CDR2 YYNGEE. The CDR3 region is CASSTGQFGDTQYF. The CDR3, as DNA: TGTGCCAGCAGCACGGGACAGTTTGGAGATACGCAGTATTTT.

The chain uses TRBV28 and TRBJ2-1; weak D call: TRBD1 (5 bases). The V and J ends lost 4 bases and 7 bases respectively, with 17 bases between them. This CDR3 has 15 amino acids. Per the germline V gene, CDR1 is MDHEN and CDR2 is SYDVKM. This CDR3 is CASSSLWGAGNEQFF. The CDR3 DNA reads as TGTGCCAGCAGTTCGCTTTGGGGCGCAGGGAATGAGCAGTTCTTC.